The 15 T cell receptor beta chains below come from one sample, sequenced in a study of blood T cell repertoires in COVID-19. Only in-frame clones appear in the TCRdb table, and some are missing; sequencing was by immunoSEQ multiplex PCR. The sample includes about 320,000 clones, 75% to 85% of them seen just once. The sequenced sample consisted of peripheral blood. These receptors were taken from a human donor in a cohort sampled during active COVID-19.

The chain has TRBV6-5 and TRBJ1-3; D might be TRBD1 (5 bases). The V gene lost 5 bases and the J gene lost 3 bases, with 14 bases spanning the gap. The CDR3 runs 15 residues. Germline-derived CDR1 and CDR2 are MNHEY and SVGAGI. The CDR3 bases are TGTGCCAGCAGTCCCGGCTGGGGCCTTGGAAACACCATATATTTT. Translating it yields CASSPGWGLGNTIYF.

The chain has TRBV10-3 and TRBJ1-3, with D tentatively TRBD1 (6 bases). CDR3 length: 13 residues. The V gene's germline CDR1 is ENHRY and CDR2 SYGVKD. The V and J ends lost 4 bases and 2 bases respectively, with 6 bases between them. Here the CDR3 reads CAISGTAGNTIYF. The CDR3 nucleotides are TGTGCCATCAGTGGGACAGCTGGAAACACCATATATTTT.

V usage is TRBV29-1 and J usage is TRBJ2-1; TRBD2 agrees at 10 bases. In germline, CDR1 is SQVTM, CDR2 ANQGSEA. V trimming: 6 bases; J trimming: 4 bases; junction bases outside the gene matches: 6. The CDR3 loop spans 14 amino acids. The CDR3 is CSVTSGGAYNEQFF. CDR3 DNA: TGCAGCGTAACAAGCGGGGGGGCGTACAATGAGCAGTTCTTC.

This chain uses TRBV28 with TRBJ1-5; 8 bases fit TRBD1. The CDR3 spans 15 residues. CDR1 is MDHEN, CDR2 SYDVKM, per germline. The junction had 3 bases not matched to a gene; V was cut back by 5 bases and J by 0 bases. CDR3 residues: CASSLQGGSNQPQHF. As DNA, the CDR3 is TGTGCCAGCAGTCTACAGGGGGGTAGCAATCAGCCCCAGCATTTT.

V usage is TRBV11-2 and J usage is TRBJ1-3; 9 nucleotides match TRBD1. This CDR3 is 16 amino acids long. The germline gives CDR1 SGHAT, CDR2 FQNNGV. V lost 1 base and J lost 1; bases outside the gene matches: 2. The CDR3 sequence: CASSLGTGASGNTIYF. CDR3 bases: TGTGCCAGCAGCTTAGGGACAGGGGCTTCTGGAAACACCATATATTTT.

The rearrangement joins TRBV5-4 to TRBJ2-7; 7 nucleotides line up with TRBD1. In germline, CDR1 is SGHNT, CDR2 YYREEE (reference sequence). CDR3 size: 14 residues. With 4 bases clipped from V and 3 bases from J, the junction kept 7 bases outside the gene matches. This chain's CDR3 is CASSPGQGVYEQYF. The DNA for the CDR3 is TGTGCCAGCAGCCCTGGGCAGGGGGTCTACGAGCAGTACTTC.

The chain is built from TRBV6-5 and TRBJ2-7, with D perhaps matching TRBD1 (6 bases). V was cut by 6 bases and J by 7 bases, with 16 bases left in between. There are 13 residues in the CDR3. Germline V CDR1 and CDR2: MNHEY, SVGAGI. The DNA for the CDR3 is TGTGCCAGCAGGGACAGAGTTACTACTGAGCAGTACTTC. Translating gives CASRDRVTTEQYF.

This sequence joins TRBV27 and TRBJ2-7; 9 nucleotides match TRBD1. The CDR3 is 14 amino acids. The J segment lost 3 bases and the V segment lost 5 bases, leaving 5 bases of the junction unmatched. CDR1 is MNHEY, CDR2 SMNVEV, per germline (reference sequence). CDR3 bases: TGTGCCAGCAGTGCCCGGGACAGGGTCTACGAGCAGTACTTC. This codes for CASSARDRVYEQYF.

The chain uses TRBV13 and TRBJ1-4; D gene ambiguous. This CDR3 is 12 amino acids long. The V gene lost 1 base and the J gene lost 11 bases, with 8 bases spanning the gap. The germline V gene has CDR1 PRHDT and CDR2 FYEKMQ (reference sequence). The CDR3 reads CASSLERGKLFF. The DNA of the CDR3 is TGTGCCAGCAGCTTAGAGAGAGGGAAACTGTTTTTT.

The chain has TRBV6-5 and TRBJ2-5; the D gene is possibly TRBD1 (7 bases). The CDR3 is 15 amino acids. The germline CDR1 and CDR2 sequences are MNHEY and SVGAGI. The V end lost 6 bases, the J end lost 4 bases, and 18 bases lay between the germline ends. CDR3 coding DNA: TGTGCCAGCAGGAACGGGGGTGAGGGGGCAGAGACCCAGTACTTC. Protein product: CASRNGGEGAETQYF.

The V gene is TRBV6-5, the J gene TRBJ1-1; D ambiguous. CDR3 size: 14 residues. CDR1 and CDR2 from the germline V gene are MNHEY and SVGAGI. V shed 7 bases and J shed 1 base, with 13 bases lying between them. The CDR3 DNA sequence: TGTGCCAGCACAACACTAACATCGAACACTGAAGCTTTCTTT. This sequence encodes CASTTLTSNTEAFF.

The chain carries TRBV19 and TRBJ1-6, with 7 bases aligning to TRBD1. The CDR3 has 17 amino acids. The germline V gene encodes CDR1 LNHDA and CDR2 SQIVND (reference sequence). Germline trimming cut 1 base from V and 10 bases from J; bases unmatched to any gene: 13. The CDR3 DNA is TGTGCCAGTAGTATAGGGGCCCCCTACAGGGGTGGGTCACCCCTCCACTTT. It is translated as CASSIGAPYRGGSPLHF.

The chain uses TRBV2 and TRBJ2-1; 13 nucleotides match TRBD2. The germline V gene encodes CDR1 SNHLY and CDR2 FYNNEI. This CDR3 region has 15 residues. V trimming: 6 bases; J trimming: 7 bases; junction bases outside the gene matches: 6. CDR3 in amino acids: CASRRTSGGTNEQFF. The CDR3 DNA is TGTGCCAGCAGACGGACTAGCGGGGGTACAAATGAGCAGTTCTTC.

The chain has TRBV5-1 and TRBJ2-7; D is perhaps TRBD1 (6 bases). Trimming cost V 0 bases and J 2 bases, with 18 bases left between them. CDR3 length: 17 amino acids. The germline CDR1 and CDR2 sequences are SGHRS and YFSETQ. The CDR3 protein is CASSLVDGRGPTYEQYF. The CDR3 coding sequence is TGCGCCAGCAGCTTGGTCGACGGCAGGGGTCCGACCTACGAGCAGTACTTC.

The chain recombines TRBV9 with TRBJ1-3, with 10 bases lining up with TRBD1. J gave up 1 base and V 3 bases, and 7 bases lay outside the gene matches. From germline, CDR1 is SGDLS and CDR2 YYNGEE. The CDR3 is made up of 17 amino acids. The CDR3 coding sequence is TGTGCCAGCAGCGAAAGGGGACAGGGGTTGTCTGGAAACACCATATATTTT. It encodes CASSERGQGLSGNTIYF.